The T cell receptor beta chain described here comes from a study of shared clonotypes between healthy human individuals. Overall study context: A donor's plate count was three for CD4 naive and three for CD4 memory; CD8 naive had two and CD8 memory one. Findings of the study overall: Sharing of clonotypes among donors was expected to vary with sequencing depth.

Method: immunoSEQ multiplex PCR; TCRdb's copy keeps in-frame clones and lacks some. The profile shows some 2.1 million clones, about 95% of them singletons. Concerning this clone itself: Its antigen remains unidentified. The same CDR3 arises from other DNA sequences in this sample as well.

CD45RO-negative CD8 cells positively selected for CCR7 made up the naive population, which excluded terminally differentiated effector memory CD45RA+ cells. Trimming shortened V by 5 bases and J by 0 bases, and 8 bases separated the two germline ends. This CDR3 has 14 amino acids. The V gene's germline CDR1 is MNHEY and CDR2 SMNVEV (reference sequence). This TCR derives from a man younger than 35 in good health. The sequencing sample was made of naive CD8+ T cells sorted from blood. The gene calls are TRBV27 and TRBJ1-5, with D tentatively TRBD1 (5 bases). CDR3 loop: CASSQGLSNQPQHF. In DNA form, the CDR3 reads TGTGCCAGCAGTCAGGGCCTTAGCAATCAGCCCCAGCATTTT.